This entry lists 9 T cell receptor beta chains sequenced from one sample in a study of somatic mutations in cytotoxic T cells in rheumatoid arthritis. The data were produced by immunoSEQ multiplex PCR, yet TCRdb's version contains in-frame clones alone and is incomplete. The sample holds approximately 12,000 clones, around 74% seen once. What was sequenced was CD8+ T cells sorted from blood. The receptor source for this set is a woman in her forties in good health.

V is TRBV2 and J is TRBJ2-6, with 11 bases fitting TRBD1. This CDR3 has 16 amino acids. The V gene's germline CDR1 is SNHLY and CDR2 FYNNEI. Germline trimming cut 7 bases from V and 3 bases from J; bases unmatched to any gene: 5. The chain's CDR3 is CASTGTGGRGANVLTF. The CDR3, as DNA: TGTGCCAGCACAGGGACAGGGGGTCGTGGGGCCAACGTCCTGACTTTC. The complete variable domain, with remaining parts taken from reference TRBV2 and TRBJ2-6, reads EPEVTQTPSHQVTQMGQEVILRCVPISNHLYFYWYRQILGQKVEFLVSFYNNEISEKSEIFDDQFSVERPDGSNFTLKIRSTKLEDSAMYFCASTGTGGRGANVLTFGAGSRLTVL.

The chain joins TRBV9 to TRBJ1-3, with unresolved D. Germline CDR1 is SGDLS and CDR2 is YYNGEE. The CDR3 loop spans 14 amino acids. V was pared by 1 base and J by 2 bases, with 7 bases between. Here the CDR3 reads CASSVTVTGNTIYF. CDR3 in DNA: TGTGCCAGCAGCGTAACAGTAACTGGAAACACCATATATTTT.

The CDR3: CASSFGQGADTQYF. The DNA of the CDR3 is TGTGCCAGCAGTTTCGGACAGGGGGCTGATACGCAGTATTTT. The chain uses TRBV6-1 and TRBJ2-3, with 11 bases fitting TRBD1. CDR3 size: 14 residues. From germline, CDR1 is MNHNS and CDR2 SASEGT. V shed 5 bases, J shed 6 bases, and the junction held 4 bases outside the gene matches.

The V call is TRBV6-5, the J call TRBJ1-5; D unclear. With 0 bases removed from V and 7 bases from J, the gap between germline ends came to 10 bases. The CDR3 has 14 amino acids. Germline values: CDR1 MNHEY, CDR2 SVGAGI. DNA for the CDR3: TGTGCCAGCAGTTACTCGATAGGAGGGCAGCCCCAGCATTTT. It specifies CASSYSIGGQPQHF.

The J gene is TRBJ2-3, the V gene TRBV6-4; 11 positions agree with TRBD2. This CDR3 has 15 residues. Germline V gene lookup returns CDR1 MRHNA and CDR2 SNTAGT. Germline trimming cut 6 bases from V and 1 base from J; bases unmatched to any gene: 3. CDR3 residues: CASSGTSGGTDTQYF. CDR3 coding DNA: TGTGCCAGCAGCGGGACTAGCGGAGGCACAGATACGCAGTATTTT.

The CDR3 nucleotides read TGTGCCAGCAGCCCAGAAGGTAGCAATCAGCCCCAGCATTTT. It yields the protein CASSPEGSNQPQHF. This chain links TRBV5-4 with TRBJ1-5; unclear D gene. V lost 4 bases, J lost 0 bases, and 8 bases lay in between. The CDR3 covers 14 residues. The V gene's germline CDR1 is SGHNT and CDR2 YYREEE (reference sequence).

There are a few counts of this clone. The rearrangement links TRBV28 to TRBJ1-5; weak D call: TRBD1 (6 bases). Between the trimmed V and J ends, which lost 4 bases and 5 bases, there was a span of 21 bases. The germline V gene has CDR1 MDHEN and CDR2 SYDVKM. The CDR3 has 17 amino acids. CDR3 DNA: TGTGCCAGCAGTTGGACCCCAGGGGAAGCCGAATATCAGCCCCAGCATTTT. Translating gives CASSWTPGEAEYQPQHF.

The chain links TRBV5-4 to TRBJ2-1; a weak D match, TRBD1 (5 bases). The germline CDR1 and CDR2 sequences are SGHNT and YYREEE (reference sequence). This CDR3 is 15 amino acids long. The ends were cut back, 1 base at V and 1 base at J, with 9 bases in the middle. The CDR3 here is CASSLHQGSYNEQFF. The CDR3 DNA reads as TGTGCCAGCAGCTTGCATCAGGGTTCCTACAATGAGCAGTTCTTC.

This sequence joins TRBV7-2 and TRBJ2-2; unclear D gene. Germline assignment: CDR1 SGHTA and CDR2 FQGNSA. V was pared by 3 bases and J by 6 bases, with 11 bases between. The CDR3 totals 14 residues. This CDR3 reads CASSFWAGAGELFF. CDR3 DNA: TGTGCCAGCAGCTTCTGGGCAGGCGCCGGGGAGCTGTTTTTT.